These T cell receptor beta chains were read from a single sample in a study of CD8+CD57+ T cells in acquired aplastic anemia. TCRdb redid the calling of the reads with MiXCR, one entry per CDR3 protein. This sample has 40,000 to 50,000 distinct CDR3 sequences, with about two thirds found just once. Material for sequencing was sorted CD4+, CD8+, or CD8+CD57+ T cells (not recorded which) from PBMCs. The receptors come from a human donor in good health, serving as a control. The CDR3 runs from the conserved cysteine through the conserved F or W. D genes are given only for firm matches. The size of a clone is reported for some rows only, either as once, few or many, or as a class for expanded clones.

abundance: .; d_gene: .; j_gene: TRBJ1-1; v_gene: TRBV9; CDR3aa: CASSVYGGEAFF; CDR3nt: TGTGCCAGCAGCGTCTACGGAGGTGAAGCTTTCTTT
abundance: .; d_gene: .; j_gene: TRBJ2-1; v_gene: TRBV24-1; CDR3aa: CATSWTEREHEQFF; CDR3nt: TGTGCCACCAGCTGGACGGAAAGGGAACATGAGCAGTTCTTC
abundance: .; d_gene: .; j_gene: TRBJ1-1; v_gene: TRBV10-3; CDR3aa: CATKKAGRASNTEAFF; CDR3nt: TGTGCCACCAAGAAGGCAGGGCGAGCGTCGAACACTGAAGCTTTCTTT
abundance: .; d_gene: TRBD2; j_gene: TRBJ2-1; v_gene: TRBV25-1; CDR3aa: CASSARGLAGYNEQFF; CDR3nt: TGTGCCAGCAGTGCTAGAGGACTAGCGGGCTACAATGAGCAGTTCTTC
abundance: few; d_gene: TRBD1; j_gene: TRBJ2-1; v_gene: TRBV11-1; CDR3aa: CASRPLPGQVTDEQFF; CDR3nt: TGTGCCAGCAGACCTTTACCGGGACAGGTCACGGATGAGCAGTTCTTC
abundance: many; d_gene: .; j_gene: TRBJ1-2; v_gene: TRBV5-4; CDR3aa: CASSLRREGGYTF; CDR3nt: TGTGCCAGCAGCCTCCGCAGGGAGGGGGGCTACACCTTC
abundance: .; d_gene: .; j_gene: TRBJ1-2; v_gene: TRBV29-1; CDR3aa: CSVEEGQGRYYGYTF; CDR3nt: TGCAGCGTTGAAGAGGGGCAGGGGCGATACTATGGCTACACCTTC
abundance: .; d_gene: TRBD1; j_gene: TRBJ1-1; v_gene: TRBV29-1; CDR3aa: CSVPPDRGNPEAFF; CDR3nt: TGCAGCGTGCCCCCGGACAGGGGAAATCCTGAAGCTTTCTTT
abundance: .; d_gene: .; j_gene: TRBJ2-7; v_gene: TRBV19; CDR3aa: CASSRWDNSYEQYF; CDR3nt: TGTGCCAGTAGCCGGTGGGACAACTCCTACGAGCAGTACTTC
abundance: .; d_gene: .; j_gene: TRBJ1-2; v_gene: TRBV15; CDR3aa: CATSRPGAHYGYTF; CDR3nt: TGTGCCACCAGCAGACCAGGAGCCCACTATGGCTACACCTTC
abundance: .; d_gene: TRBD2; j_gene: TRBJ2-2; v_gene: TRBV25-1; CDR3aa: CASSRLAENTGELFF; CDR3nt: TGTGCCAGCTCACGACTAGCGGAGAACACCGGGGAGCTGTTTTTT
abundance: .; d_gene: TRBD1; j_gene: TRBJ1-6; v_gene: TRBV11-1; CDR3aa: CASSFREGQGPSSYNSPLHF; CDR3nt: TGTGCCAGCAGCTTCCGGGAGGGACAGGGGCCTAGCTCCTATAATTCACCCCTCCACTTT
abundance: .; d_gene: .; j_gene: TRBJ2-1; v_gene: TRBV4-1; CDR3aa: CASSRTQGESYNEQFF; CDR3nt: TGCGCCAGCAGCCGTACCCAGGGAGAATCATACAATGAGCAGTTCTTC
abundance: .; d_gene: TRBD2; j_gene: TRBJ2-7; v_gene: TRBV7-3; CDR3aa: CASSLEGGSVEQYF; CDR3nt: TGTGCCAGCAGCTTAGAGGGCGGGAGCGTCGAGCAGTACTTC
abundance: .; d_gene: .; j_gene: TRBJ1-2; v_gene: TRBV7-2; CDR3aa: CASSLEGGGYTF; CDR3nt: TGTGCCAGCAGCTTAGAAGGAGGGGGCTACACCTTC
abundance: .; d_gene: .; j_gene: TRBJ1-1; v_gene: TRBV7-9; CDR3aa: CASSLDSEAFF; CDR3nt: TGTGCCAGCAGCTTAGACTCTGAAGCTTTCTTT
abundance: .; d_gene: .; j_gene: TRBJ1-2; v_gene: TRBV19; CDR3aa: CASSTRTAKGEGYTF; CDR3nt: TGTGCCAGTAGTACACGGACAGCAAAAGGGGAGGGCTACACCTTC
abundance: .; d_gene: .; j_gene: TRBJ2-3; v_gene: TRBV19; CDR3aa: CASSIRGGDTDTQYF; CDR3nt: TGTGCCAGTAGTATAAGGGGGGGTGACACAGATACGCAGTATTTT
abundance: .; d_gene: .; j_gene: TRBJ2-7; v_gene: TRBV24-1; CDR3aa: CATSDLMQGVGQYF; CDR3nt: TGTGCCACCAGTGATTTGATGCAGGGCGTCGGGCAGTACTTC
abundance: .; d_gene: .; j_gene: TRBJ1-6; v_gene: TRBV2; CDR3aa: CASSDRGDSPLHF; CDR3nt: TGTGCCAGCAGTGACAGGGGAGATTCACCCCTCCACTTT
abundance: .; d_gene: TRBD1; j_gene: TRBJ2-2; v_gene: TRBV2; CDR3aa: CASSGTGGTGELFF; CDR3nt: TGTGCCAGCAGTGGAACAGGGGGCACCGGGGAGCTGTTTTTT
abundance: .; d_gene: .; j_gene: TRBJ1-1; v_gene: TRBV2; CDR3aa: CASSGGEAFF; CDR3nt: TGTGCCAGCAGCGGGGGTGAAGCTTTCTTT
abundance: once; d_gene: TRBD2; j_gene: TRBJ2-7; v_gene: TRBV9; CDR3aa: CASSAAGTSGVTYEQYF; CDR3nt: TGTGCCAGCAGCGCCGCCGGGACTAGCGGGGTAACCTACGAGCAGTACTTC
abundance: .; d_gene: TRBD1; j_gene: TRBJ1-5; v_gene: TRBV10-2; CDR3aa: CASQGVYSNQPQHF; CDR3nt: TGCGCCAGCCAGGGGGTATATAGCAATCAGCCCCAGCATTTT
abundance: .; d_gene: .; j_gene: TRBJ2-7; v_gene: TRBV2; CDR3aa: CASSPNRYPTYEQYF; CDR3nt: TGTGCCAGCTCACCAAACAGGTACCCGACCTACGAGCAGTACTTC
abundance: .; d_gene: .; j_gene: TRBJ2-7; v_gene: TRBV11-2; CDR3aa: CASSLEGADEQYF; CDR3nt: TGTGCCAGCAGCTTGGAGGGGGCAGACGAGCAGTACTTC
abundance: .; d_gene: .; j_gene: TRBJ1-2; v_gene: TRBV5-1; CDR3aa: CASSLAGEVGYTF; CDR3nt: TGCGCCAGCAGCTTGGCGGGGGAGGTTGGCTACACCTTC
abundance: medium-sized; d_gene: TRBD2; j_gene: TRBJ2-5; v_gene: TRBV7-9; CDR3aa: CASSPPGLANEETQYF; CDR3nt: TGTGCCAGCAGCCCTCCGGGACTAGCGAACGAAGAGACCCAGTACTTC
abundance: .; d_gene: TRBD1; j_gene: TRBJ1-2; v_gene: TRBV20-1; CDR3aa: CILGQGGYTF; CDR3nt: TGCATATTGGGACAGGGTGGCTACACCTTC
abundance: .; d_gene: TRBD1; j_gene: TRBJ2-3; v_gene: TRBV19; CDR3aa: CASSPGQGADTQYF; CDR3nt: TGTGCCAGTAGCCCGGGACAGGGTGCAGATACGCAGTATTTT
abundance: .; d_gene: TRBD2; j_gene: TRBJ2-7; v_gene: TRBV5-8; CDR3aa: CASSNPPSGRKEQYF; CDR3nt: TGTGCCAGCAGCAATCCACCTAGCGGGAGGAAGGAGCAGTACTTC
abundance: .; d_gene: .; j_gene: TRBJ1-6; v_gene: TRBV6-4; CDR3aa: CASSDSSNSPLHF; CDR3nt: TGTGCCAGCAGTGACAGTAGTAATTCACCCCTCCACTTT
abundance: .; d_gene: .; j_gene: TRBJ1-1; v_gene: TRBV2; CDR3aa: CASSEPRDVRAFF; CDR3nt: TGTGCCAGCAGTGAACCAAGGGACGTACGGGCTTTCTTT
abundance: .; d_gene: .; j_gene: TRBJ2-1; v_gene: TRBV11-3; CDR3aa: CASSLGRQNNEQFF; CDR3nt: TGTGCCAGCAGCTTGGGACGTCAAAACAATGAGCAGTTCTTC
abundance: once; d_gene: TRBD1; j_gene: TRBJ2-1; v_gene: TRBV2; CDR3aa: CASSRTGYEQFF; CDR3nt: TGTGCCAGCTCTCGGACAGGTTATGAGCAGTTCTTC
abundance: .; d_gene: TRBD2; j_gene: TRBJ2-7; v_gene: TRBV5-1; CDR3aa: CASSQTASGGANEQYF; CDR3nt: TGCGCCAGCAGCCAAACGGCTAGCGGGGGGGCGAACGAGCAGTACTTC
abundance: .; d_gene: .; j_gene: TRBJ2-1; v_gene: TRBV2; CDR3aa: CASSEFANEQFF; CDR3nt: TGTGCCAGCAGTGAATTTGCGAATGAGCAGTTCTTC
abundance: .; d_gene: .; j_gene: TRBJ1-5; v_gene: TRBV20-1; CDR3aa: CSARNIYSNQPQHF; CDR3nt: TGCAGTGCCAGGAATATTTATAGCAATCAGCCCCAGCATTTT
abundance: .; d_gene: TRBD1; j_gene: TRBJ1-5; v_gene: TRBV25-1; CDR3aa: CASSDRRGQGGLQPQHF; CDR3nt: TGTGCCAGCAGTGACCGAAGAGGACAGGGGGGTCTTCAGCCCCAGCATTTT
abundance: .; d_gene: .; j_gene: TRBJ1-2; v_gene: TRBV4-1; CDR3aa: CASSFQGTLYGYTF; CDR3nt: TGCGCCAGCAGCTTCCAAGGGACACTGTATGGCTACACCTTC
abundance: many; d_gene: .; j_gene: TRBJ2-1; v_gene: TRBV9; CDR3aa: CASSVGLGARADEQFF; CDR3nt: TGTGCCAGCAGCGTAGGTCTGGGGGCTCGAGCGGATGAGCAGTTCTTC
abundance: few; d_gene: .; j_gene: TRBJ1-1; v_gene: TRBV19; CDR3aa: CASSKDTLNTEAFF; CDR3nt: TGTGCCAGTAGTAAGGACACTTTGAACACTGAAGCTTTCTTT
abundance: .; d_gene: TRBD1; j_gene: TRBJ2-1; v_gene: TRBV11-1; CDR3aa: CASTRAGGDYNEQFF; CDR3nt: TGTGCCAGCACCCGAGCAGGGGGAGATTACAATGAGCAGTTCTTC
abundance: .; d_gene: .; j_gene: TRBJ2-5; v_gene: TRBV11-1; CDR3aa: CASSLTGPSAGAKETQYF; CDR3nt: TGTGCCAGCAGCTTAACGGGGCCCTCTGCGGGGGCGAAAGAGACCCAGTACTTC
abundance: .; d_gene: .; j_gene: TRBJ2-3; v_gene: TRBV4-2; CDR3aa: CASSQEIEVAADTQYF; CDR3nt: TGTGCCAGCAGCCAAGAGATAGAGGTGGCGGCAGATACGCAGTATTTT
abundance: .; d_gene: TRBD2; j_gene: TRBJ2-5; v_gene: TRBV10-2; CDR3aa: CASSLWGGETQYF; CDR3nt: TGCGCCAGCAGCTTGTGGGGGGGTGAGACCCAGTACTTC
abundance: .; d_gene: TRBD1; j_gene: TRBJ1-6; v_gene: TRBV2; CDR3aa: CASRETGFQDSPLHF; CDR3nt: TGTGCCAGCAGAGAGACAGGGTTTCAGGATTCACCCCTCCACTTT
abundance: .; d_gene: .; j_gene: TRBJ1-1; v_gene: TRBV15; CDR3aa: CATGRESPEAFF; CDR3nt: TGTGCCACCGGCAGAGAGAGCCCCGAAGCTTTCTTT
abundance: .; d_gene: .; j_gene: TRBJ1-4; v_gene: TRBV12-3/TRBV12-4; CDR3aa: CASSQGLGWEKLFF; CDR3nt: TGTGCCAGCAGTCAAGGGCTGGGTTGGGAAAAACTGTTTTTT
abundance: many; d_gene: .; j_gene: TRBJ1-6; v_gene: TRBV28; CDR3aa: CASSLTGAGTGSPLHF; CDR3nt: TGTGCCAGCAGTTTAACTGGGGCAGGGACGGGATCACCCCTCCACTTT
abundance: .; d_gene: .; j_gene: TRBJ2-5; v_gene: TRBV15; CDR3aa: CATSARGYQETQYF; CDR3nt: TGTGCCACCAGCGCCCGGGGGTACCAAGAGACCCAGTACTTC
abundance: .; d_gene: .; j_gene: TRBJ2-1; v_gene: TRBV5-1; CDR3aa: CASSRLGYRQGVYNEQFF; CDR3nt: TGCGCCAGCTCCAGGTTGGGTTATCGGCAGGGTGTCTACAATGAGCAGTTCTTC
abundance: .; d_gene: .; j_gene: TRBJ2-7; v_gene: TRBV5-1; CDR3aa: CASSLWGADEQYF; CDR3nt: TGCGCCAGCAGCTTGTGGGGGGCTGACGAGCAGTACTTC